The present T cell receptor beta chain was sequenced within a study of response to subunit inactivated influenza vaccine. Findings and limits, study-wide: Authors suggested each seasonal flu vaccination may recruit only limited numbers of new T cells.

TCRdb reprocessed the RT-PCR reads via MiXCR and lists one record per CDR3 protein. The table records around 570,000 distinct CDR3 sequences, around 11% of them present only once. V was clipped by 1 base and J by 4 bases; unmatched bases: 2. Germline V lookup: CDR1 SGHTA, CDR2 FQGNSA. This CDR3 is built from 15 residues. In the case of this clonotype: What it binds is not known.

These sequences were also reported in another study, on T cells expressing NK-cell markers. As reported in that work: Beta-chain TCR cDNA was generated via 5'RACE template switching with UMIs. The TCR beta repertoires originated in sorted CD3+CD56+NKG2C+, CD3+CD56+NKG2C- and CD3+CD56-NKG2C+ T cells. The sorts in several experiments were restricted to alpha-beta TCR T cells by an anti-gamma-delta TCR antibody.

The specimen was PBMCs from blood, collected on the day of vaccination. The TCR sequence derives from a man aged 50-60 years who received an inactivated influenza vaccine. The J gene is TRBJ1-3, the V gene TRBV7-2; 9 bases map to TRBD1. CDR3 amino acids: CASSLDGTGGNTIYF. Here the CDR3 DNA reads TGTGCCAGCAGCTTAGACGGGACAGGGGGAAACACCATATATTTT.